The rows below give T cell receptor beta chains drawn from one sample of a study of siplizumab effects on memory and regulatory T cells. Assay used: immunoSEQ multiplex PCR; TCRdb lists only in-frame clones, some missing. Of roughly 120,000 clones listed, 80% to 95% were seen once; the top ten hold 1% to 1.5%. The sample comprised CD4+ T cells sorted from blood. The source is a human donor in good health. The CDR3 runs from the conserved cysteine through the conserved F or W. D genes are given only for firm matches. The size entry is marked missing in some rows and otherwise reads once, few, many or a size class.

cdr3_nt,cdr3_aa,clone_size,d_call,v_call,j_call
TGTGCCAGCAACGACGGGGGGGCAGGGGTCACTGAAGCTTTCTTT,CASNDGGAGVTEAFF,once,-,TRBV6-5,TRBJ1-1
TGTGCCAGCAGTGAAAGGATAGGGACCCGCACAGATACGCAGTATTTT,CASSERIGTRTDTQYF,-,-,TRBV2,TRBJ2-3
TGTGCCACCCTCGGGACTAGCGGGAGCCCAGATACGCAGTATTTT,CATLGTSGSPDTQYF,-,TRBD2,TRBV10-3,TRBJ2-3
-,CASSKDPLPVGVGATNEKLFF,-,-,TRBV21-1,TRBJ1-4
TGTGCCAGCAGTTTCCACAATGAGCAGTTCTTC,CASSFHNEQFF,-,-,TRBV2,TRBJ2-1
TGTGCCAGCAGATATAGGGATAATTCACCCCTCCACTTT,CASRYRDNSPLHF,-,-,TRBV25-1,TRBJ1-6
TGTGCCAGCAGCTCGACCTACGAGCAGTACTTC,CASSSTYEQYF,-,-,TRBV11-2,TRBJ2-7
TGTGCCAGCAGCCATTCCGACAGGGTCCGGGAGACCCAGTACTTC,CASSHSDRVRETQYF,-,TRBD1,TRBV5-4,TRBJ2-5
TGTGCCAGCAGTGTCCTGGGGGTCTATGGCTACACCTTC,CASSVLGVYGYTF,-,-,TRBV27,TRBJ1-2
TGCGCCAGCAGCCACCCCGGACTGAATCATGAGCAGTTCTTC,CASSHPGLNHEQFF,-,-,TRBV4-1,TRBJ2-1
TGCGCCAGCAGCTGGGGACACCTTCAAGAGGCAAACATTCAGTACTTC,CASSWGHLQEANIQYF,-,-,TRBV5-1,TRBJ2-4
TGTGCCAGCAGTTATTATGGGGGGAGGGCAGATACGCAGTATTTT,CASSYYGGRADTQYF,-,TRBD2,TRBV6-5,TRBJ2-3
TGCGCCAGCAGCTTCGCTTTGGCTGACACTGAAGCTTTCTTT,CASSFALADTEAFF,once,-,TRBV5-1,TRBJ1-1
TGTGCCAGCAGTTACCTAGGGACAACCCCGTACAATGAGCAGTTCTTC,CASSYLGTTPYNEQFF,-,-,TRBV6-5,TRBJ2-1
TGTGCCAGCAGTTACGCGGGGACGGCGAGCTCCTACGAGCAGTACTTC,CASSYAGTASSYEQYF,-,-,TRBV6-5,TRBJ2-7
TGTGCCAGCAGCTTAGGGCAGGGGAGGGCCAATCAGCCCCAGCATTTT,CASSLGQGRANQPQHF,-,-,TRBV7-2,TRBJ1-5
TGCGCCAGCAGCTTGACCGGCGATAACACAGATACGCAGTATTTT,CASSLTGDNTDTQYF,-,-,TRBV5-1,TRBJ2-3
TGTGCCAGCAGCTACCAGAGGGGGAATGAGCAGTTCTTC,CASSYQRGNEQFF,-,-,TRBV7-2,TRBJ2-1
TGCGCCAGCAGCATAACAGGGGGCGCGAATAATGAAAAACTGTTTTTT,CASSITGGANNEKLFF,-,TRBD1,TRBV5-1,TRBJ1-4
TGTGCCAGCACCCCTAGCGGGGGGCCAAATACGCAGTATTTT,CASTPSGGPNTQYF,-,TRBD2,TRBV6-1,TRBJ2-3
TGCAGTGCTACCACTGCCTATGGCTACACCTTC,CSATTAYGYTF,-,-,TRBV20-1,TRBJ1-2
TGTGCCAGCTCACCAAAGGCAGGGTATCAGCCCCAGCATTTT,CASSPKAGYQPQHF,-,-,TRBV18,TRBJ1-5
TGTGCCAGCAGCTTAGTTGCCCGGGGGGGGAACAATGAGCAGTTCTTC,CASSLVARGGNNEQFF,-,TRBD2,TRBV7-8,TRBJ2-1